This TCR beta chain appears in the sequencing data of a study of neoadjuvant nivolumab and ipilimumab in lung cancer. A note on this clone: Its target is not known.

Regarding the study as a whole: Only two of four nivolumab-treated tumors gained richness and clonality by surgery. Only a single major-pathologic-response sample was available for clonality analysis.

Germline V gene sequence: CDR1 MDHEN, CDR2 SYDVKM. The CDR3 spans 15 residues. The germline V and J ends were trimmed by 5 bases and 3 bases, with 13 bases remaining between them. Profiling relied on immunoSEQ multiplex PCR, and the TCRdb table lists in-frame clones only, not all of them. Of roughly 9,900 clones in the sample, around 81% were seen once. This sequence was found in an adult with non-small cell lung cancer. This material consisted of peripheral blood, taken before neoadjuvant nivolumab, alone or with ipilimumab. The rearrangement links TRBV28 to TRBJ2-2; D might be TRBD1 (7 bases). CDR3 sequence: CASSGGGADTGELFF. The CDR3 DNA is TGTGCCAGCAGTGGAGGGGGCGCGGACACCGGGGAGCTGTTTTTT. Combining the CDR3 with reference TRBV28 and TRBJ2-2 gives the whole variable domain DVKVTQSSRYLVKRTGEKVFLECVQDMDHENMFWYRQDPGLGLRLIYFSYDVKMKEKGDIPEGYSVSREKKERFSLILESASTNQTSMYLCASSGGGADTGELFFGEGSRLTVL.